Presented here are 10 T cell receptor beta chains from one specimen sequenced in a study of radiotherapy plus CTLA-4 blockade in lung cancer. The method was immunoSEQ multiplex PCR; TCRdb's version includes in-frame clones alone and lacks a portion of them. The sample holds around 49,000 clones, roughly 81% seen once. The sample in question was peripheral blood, obtained from a patient treated with radiotherapy plus ipilimumab. All receptors come from a human donor with non-small cell lung cancer whose response to radiotherapy plus ipilimumab could not be evaluated.

J is TRBJ2-1 and V is TRBV19, with 11 bases lining up with TRBD2. The CDR3 loop spans 16 amino acids. The V segment lost 10 bases and the J segment 4 bases; nucleotides outside the gene matches: 12. CDR1 LNHDA and CDR2 SQIVND come from the germline V gene (reference sequence). CDR3 DNA: TGTGCCACTATAGCGGGAGGGCGAGGAGGGTACAATGAGCAGTTCTTC. This codes for CATIAGGRGGYNEQFF.

The V and J genes are TRBV7-2 and TRBJ2-7, with D uncertain. Germline V gives CDR1 SGHTA, CDR2 FQGNSA. Deletions cut 2 bases from V and 3 bases from J, with 8 bases between. The CDR3 covers 13 residues. The DNA of the CDR3 is TGTGCCAGCAGCTTAACAGCCCTCTACGAGCAGTACTTC. This translates into CASSLTALYEQYF.

As DNA, the CDR3 is TGTGCCAGCAGTCCCTGGACAGGTTACTCTGCTGAAGCTTTCTTT. Protein product: CASSPWTGYSAEAFF. The rearrangement uses TRBV28 and TRBJ1-1, with 7 bases fitting TRBD1. Germline loops: CDR1 MDHEN, CDR2 SYDVKM. The CDR3 runs to 15 residues. The V gene end was trimmed by 5 bases and the J gene end by 6 bases; junction bases not matched to a gene: 12.

V and J are TRBV29-1 and TRBJ2-1, with TRBD2 matching over 9 bases. Germline V CDR1 and CDR2: SQVTM, ANQGSEA. The trim removed 6 bases at V and 5 bases at J, leaving 5 bases unmatched. This CDR3 region has 13 residues. The CDR3 DNA sequence: TGCAGCGTCGCGGGACTAGCCAACAATGAGCAGTTCTTC. Translating gives CSVAGLANNEQFF.

Remarks on this clone: The junction departs from germline at one end; a sequencing error may be responsible. The chain joins TRBV27 to TRBJ1-2, with TRBD1 as a possible D gene (6 bases). The CDR3 loop spans 14 amino acids. Germline V gene lookup returns CDR1 MNHEY and CDR2 SMNVEV (reference sequence). CDR3 coding DNA: TGTGCCAGCAGCATACAGGGCGCTAAATATGGCTACACCTTC. This translates into CASSIQGAKYGYTF.

This clone is a singleton in its sample. The gene calls are TRBV4-3 and TRBJ2-5; 9 bases fit TRBD2. Looked up from germline, CDR1 is LGHNA and CDR2 is YSLEER. Trimming removed 0 bases from V and 5 bases from J; junction bases left unmatched: 10. CDR3 length equals 17 residues. The CDR3 is CASSQDPFAGGRETQYF. CDR3 coding DNA: TGCGCCAGCAGCCAAGACCCCTTTGCGGGAGGGAGGGAGACCCAGTACTTC.

This clone appeared a few times. The CDR3 bases are TGTGCCAGCAGCTCTTACTCCTACGAGCAGTACTTC. This translates into CASSSYSYEQYF. The chain uses TRBV7-2 and TRBJ2-7; D is ambiguous. Trimming stripped 4 bases from V and 0 bases from J, with 4 bases between. CDR1 SGHTA and CDR2 FQGNSA come from the germline V gene. CDR3 length: 12 residues.

The CDR3 is CAWSERARSYNEQFF. The CDR3 nucleotides read TGTGCCTGGAGTGAGCGGGCGCGGTCCTACAATGAGCAGTTCTTC. J is TRBJ2-1 and V is TRBV30; D possibly corresponds to TRBD2 (6 bases). This CDR3 is 15 amino acids long. In germline, CDR1 is GTSNPN, CDR2 SVGIG (reference sequence). V lost 1 base and J lost 1, with 11 bases in between.

The J gene is TRBJ1-3, the V gene TRBV28; no reliable D call. The CDR3 length is 14 residues. In germline, CDR1 is MDHEN, CDR2 SYDVKM. The V gene lost 6 bases and the J gene lost 2 bases, with 11 bases spanning the gap. CDR3 protein: CASRGRGTGNTIYF. The CDR3 DNA follows: TGTGCCAGCAGGGGAAGAGGGACTGGAAACACCATATATTTT.

J is TRBJ2-3 and V is TRBV5-8; the D is unclear. Germline CDR1 is SGHTS and CDR2 is YDEGEE. CDR3 size: 16 residues. Trimming removed 1 base from V and 0 bases from J, with 12 bases in between. The CDR3 is CASSLIGGSSTDTQYF. CDR3 DNA sequence: TGTGCCAGCAGCTTGATTGGCGGAAGTAGCACAGATACGCAGTATTTT. The full variable domain, its missing parts supplied by reference TRBV5-8 and TRBJ2-3, is EAGVTQSPTHLIKTRGQQATLRCSPISGHTSVYWYQQALGLGLQFLLWYDEGEERNRGNFPPRFSGRQFPNYSSELNVNALELEDSALYLCASSLIGGSSTDTQYFGPGTRLTVL.